The present entry profiles one TCR beta chain with its context. In the original analysis: Researchers report that nucleated cell counts were estimated from reference gene primer amplification. Clones were sequenced by immunoSEQ multiplex PCR, and TCRdb holds only the in-frame ones, with some missing. The DNA was the basis for D and trimming; V, J and clone size are from that table. Here the sample spans around 100,000 clones, roughly 85% being singletons. The V end was cut by 8 bases, the J end by 0 bases, with 13 bases between. The germline V gene encodes CDR1 KGHSY and CDR2 FQNENV. This CDR3 has 15 residues. This record belongs to a study of blood T cell repertoires in COVID-19. On the study more broadly: T cells, B-cell-depleted T cells, or PBMCs provided the cDNA or gDNA that served as material.

Sequenced sample: peripheral blood. The J gene is TRBJ1-4, the V gene TRBV16; tentatively, D is TRBD1 (5 bases). The source is a woman aged 70 to 79 with acute or convalescent COVID-19. CDR3 protein: CASLRGETTNEKLFF. The CDR3 coding sequence is TGTGCCAGCCTTCGGGGGGAAACAACTAATGAAAAACTGTTTTTT.